The entry that follows covers one TCR beta chain sequence. This record belongs to a study of blood T cell repertoires in COVID-19. Overall study: Specimens from acute and convalescent COVID-19 originated in the United States, Italy and Spain. T cells, B-cell-depleted T cells, or PBMCs provided the cDNA or gDNA that served as material.

Germline CDR1 reads LNHDA; CDR2 reads SQIVND (reference sequence). This CDR3 contains 15 residues. The V gene end was trimmed by 7 bases and the J gene end by 4 bases; junction bases not matched to a gene: 11. TCRdb's copy holds only in-frame clones and misses some; the assay was immunoSEQ multiplex PCR. The table shows about 110,000 clones, with around nine tenths occurring only once. Sequencing was performed on peripheral blood. This TCR derives from a human donor in a cohort sampled during active COVID-19. This rearrangement joins TRBV19 to TRBJ1-2, with 8 bases aligning to TRBD1. The CDR3 DNA reads TGTGCCAGTACCCAAGGACAGGGTGAAACCTATGGCTACACCTTC. It is translated as CASTQGQGETYGYTF. The whole variable domain, filled in from reference TRBV19 and TRBJ1-2, reads DGGITQSPKYLFRKEGQNVTLSCEQNLNHDAMYWYRQDPGQGLRLIYYSQIVNDFQKGDIAEGYSVSREKKESFPLTVTSAQKNPTAFYLCASTQGQGETYGYTFGSGTRLTVV.